This T cell receptor (beta chain) was sequenced during a study of T cell therapy after organ transplantation (dated by TCRdb to between 2019 and 2020). A note on the overall study: Therapy products were autologous CMV-specific T cells expanded in vitro for about 2 weeks with a peptide pool of 30 HLA class I and II CMV epitopes. Up to 6 T cell doses were administered to patients every 2 weeks, and patients were monitored for about 30 weeks after therapy was completed. Of the roughly 10 patients, eight were classified as clinical responders and two were classified as nonresponders. Patients received a median of 1.92 x 10^8 CMV-specific T cells across 2 to 6 intravenous infusions. Blood samples for the short-term post-therapy time point were taken 4 to 8 weeks after therapy ended. This study was a follow-up analysis of the TRBV repertoire from an open-label phase I trial that tested autologous CMV-specific adoptive T cell therapy in people who had received solid-organ transplants. Only about 85% of the 10 patients had long-term post-therapy samples available.

About this clone itself: The antigen this receptor binds is unknown. Qualities for individual bases were not recorded, and no much larger clone is one base off.

In the germline V gene, CDR1 corresponds to SGHDT and CDR2 to YYEEEE. The CDR3 holds 17 amino acids from the cysteine to the phenylalanine. Here the CDR3 DNA is all that survives: 51 bases in frame from base 1. V was cut back by 1 base and J by 3 bases, leaving a gap of 20 bases between them. The immunoSEQ two-step, bias-controlled multiplex PCR assay was used to amplify TRB CDR3 regions from genomic DNA. CDR3 libraries were sequenced on an Illumina NextSeq 500. The published analysis was carried out like this. The immunoSEQ Analyzer platform handled the initial alignment and bioinformatics, which included bias normalization against synthetic CDR3 analogs. V, D and J gene annotation followed the IMGT database definitions. Additional TRBV analyses were carried out with default settings in VDJtools version 1.1.10 and the R package tcR version 2.2.1.11. GLIPH analysis was performed with version 1.0 using default settings. Significant clonotype frequency changes were tested by 2-sided binomial test with Benjamini-Hochberg correction (alpha = 0.01) in CDR3 sequences with at least 5 reads. TCRdb retrieved this table from immuneACCESS and kept in-frame rearrangements only. Not all clones are present; in checked studies, unresolved V genes account for under half, and no reason is known for the remainder. Clone size and the V and J calls come from that table; the DNA yielded D and trimming. The sample has almost 20,000 clones on record, around 81% of them singletons. In total, the top ten clones hold nearly 9.5% of the sample.

The sample's time point label, decoded: 4-8 weeks after completion of therapy. The patients had received solid-organ transplants and had drug-resistant/recurrent cytomegalovirus. Some eleven trial participants were selected for repertoire analysis based on availability of post-therapy peripheral blood mononuclear cells. Viable CD3+CD8+CD4- lymphocytes were isolated from PBMCs by sorting on a BD FACSAria III. Genomic DNA was extracted from sorted cells with the Qiagen DNeasy Kit. Results the study describes overall, beyond this receptor: Before therapy, nonresponders had marked clonal expansions, and after therapy the repertoires of nonresponders changed only minimally. The small cohort prevented assessing confounders such as concurrent antirejection and antiviral medications. Post-therapy reconstitution appeared to include both transferred clonotypes and endogenous clonotypes not detected in the therapy products. Reduced sample coverage from poor CD8+ T cell yield may be reflected in the few expansions detected in nonresponders. Fold change in CD8 clonality after therapy was inversely correlated with pretherapy clonality, suggesting that less biased repertoires were more receptive to remodeling.

This TCR derives from a human patient who had received a solid organ transplant and had CMV disease. Following a transplant, some T cells may be graft donor cells, not patient cells. The specimen was CD8+ T cells from blood, collected after autologous CMV-specific T cell therapy. The sequence is built from TRBV5-6 and TRBJ2-7, with the D segment possibly TRBD1 or TRBD2, each aligning over 6 bases. The base sequence is TGTGCCAGCAGCTTGCCTTTATCCCCCGGGGGCTACTACGAGCAGTACTTC. Its protein product is CASSLPLSPGGYYEQYF.